Below are 8 T cell receptor beta chains sequenced from a single sample in a study of blood T cell repertoires in COVID-19. Assay: immunoSEQ multiplex PCR; the TCRdb copy retains only in-frame clones and omits some. The sample holds under 170,000 clones, roughly 90% seen once. The sequencing input was peripheral blood. The source is a woman aged 55 to 70 with active or convalescent COVID-19.

This clone was recorded once. This chain joins TRBV5-1 and TRBJ1-2; 7 positions agree with TRBD1. J gave up 4 bases and V 4 bases, and 7 bases lay outside the gene matches. Per the germline V gene, CDR1 is SGHRS and CDR2 is YFSETQ. CDR3 length equals 14 residues. In nucleotides, the CDR3 is TGCGCCAGCAGCGAAAACAGGGGAGGCTATGGCTACACCTTC. It is translated as CASSENRGGYGYTF.

Here the CDR3 DNA reads TGTGCCAGCAAGGAGGGGATCTATGGCTACACCTTC. Translating gives CASKEGIYGYTF. The chain couples TRBV6-5 to TRBJ1-2; D is possibly TRBD1 (5 bases). The CDR3 is 12 residues long. Germline V gene sequence: CDR1 MNHEY, CDR2 SVGAGI. V shed 7 bases and J shed 4 bases, with 10 bases lying between them.

Only one count was recorded for this clone. This chain links TRBV5-1 with TRBJ1-1; 8 bases line up with TRBD1. J gave up 3 bases and V 4 bases, and 8 bases lay outside the gene matches. Germline V gene data show CDR1 as SGHRS and CDR2 as YFSETQ. The CDR3 runs to 15 residues. The CDR3 protein is CASSRTGIDYTEAFF. The CDR3 DNA is TGCGCCAGCAGCAGGACAGGGATCGACTACACTGAAGCTTTCTTT.

The chain links TRBV30 to TRBJ1-1; D is perhaps TRBD1 (5 bases). This CDR3 has 11 residues. Trimming pared 3 bases from V and 7 bases from J, leaving 9 bases between. Germline loops: CDR1 GTSNPN, CDR2 SVGIG (reference sequence). In DNA form, the CDR3 reads TGTGCCTGGAGGAGACAGTTTGAAGCTTTCTTT. Translating gives CAWRRQFEAFF.

This chain joins TRBV7-2 and TRBJ1-6, with D possibly being TRBD1 (5 bases). CDR3 size: 16 residues. Germline V gene data show CDR1 as SGHTA and CDR2 as FQGNSA. V was trimmed by 2 bases and J by 3 bases, leaving 11 bases between them. CDR3 DNA: TGTGCCAGCAGCTTACACCAGCAGGGCTATAATTCACCCCTCCACTTT. This encodes CASSLHQQGYNSPLHF.

CDR3 nucleotide sequence: TGTGCCAGCAGCGTAGCGGGAGGGGATGTAACCGGGGAGCTGTTTTTT. This encodes CASSVAGGDVTGELFF. The rearrangement joins TRBV9 to TRBJ2-2; 8 bases align to TRBD2. This CDR3 has 16 amino acids. V lost 0 bases and J lost 5; bases outside the gene matches: 6. Looked up from germline, CDR1 is SGDLS and CDR2 is YYNGEE.

This clone was recorded at least ten times. The chain is built from TRBV5-1 and TRBJ1-1; 7 nucleotides agree with TRBD1. The germline V gene has CDR1 SGHRS and CDR2 YFSETQ. The CDR3 length is 15 residues. The ends lost 3 bases at V and 2 bases at J; junction bases unmatched: 7. The CDR3 coding sequence is TGCGCCAGCAGCTCCGACCTAGGGGGCAACACTGAAGCTTTCTTT. This sequence encodes CASSSDLGGNTEAFF.

The J gene is TRBJ2-1, the V gene TRBV9, with D perhaps TRBD1 (5 bases). V shed 0 bases and J shed 8 bases, with 12 bases lying between them. Germline V gives CDR1 SGDLS, CDR2 YYNGEE. This CDR3 is 14 amino acids long. As DNA, the CDR3 is TGTGCCAGCAGCGTAGTAGGGGCGTACGATGAGCAGTTCTTC. It is translated as CASSVVGAYDEQFF.